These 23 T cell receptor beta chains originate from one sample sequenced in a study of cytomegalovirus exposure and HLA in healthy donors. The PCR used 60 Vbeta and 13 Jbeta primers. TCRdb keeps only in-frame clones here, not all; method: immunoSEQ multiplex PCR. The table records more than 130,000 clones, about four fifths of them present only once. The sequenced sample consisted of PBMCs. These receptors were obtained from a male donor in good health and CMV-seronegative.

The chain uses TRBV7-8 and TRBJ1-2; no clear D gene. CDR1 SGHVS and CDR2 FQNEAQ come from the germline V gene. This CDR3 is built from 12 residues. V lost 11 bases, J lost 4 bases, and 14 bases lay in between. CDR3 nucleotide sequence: TGTGCCGGCTTTTCCGGGTCCTATGGCTACACCTTC. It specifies CAGFSGSYGYTF.

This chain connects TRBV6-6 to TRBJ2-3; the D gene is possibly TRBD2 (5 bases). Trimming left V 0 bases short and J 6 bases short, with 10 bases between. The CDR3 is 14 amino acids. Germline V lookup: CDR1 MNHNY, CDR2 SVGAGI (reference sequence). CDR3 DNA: TGTGCCAGCAGTTACTCCGGTTGGGAGGATACGCAGTATTTT. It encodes CASSYSGWEDTQYF.

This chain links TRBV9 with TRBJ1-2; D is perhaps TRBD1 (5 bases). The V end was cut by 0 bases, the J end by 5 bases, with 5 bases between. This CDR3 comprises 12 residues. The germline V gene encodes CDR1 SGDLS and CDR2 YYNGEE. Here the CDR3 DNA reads TGTGCCAGCAGCGTAGCAGGGTATGGCTACACCTTC. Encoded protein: CASSVAGYGYTF.

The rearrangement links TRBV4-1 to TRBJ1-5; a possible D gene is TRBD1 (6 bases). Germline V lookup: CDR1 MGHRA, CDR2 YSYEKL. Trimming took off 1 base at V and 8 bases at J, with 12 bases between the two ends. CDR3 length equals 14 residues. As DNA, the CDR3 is TGCGCCAGCAGCCAAGGTACAGGGCCAGAGCCCCAGCATTTT. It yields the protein CASSQGTGPEPQHF.

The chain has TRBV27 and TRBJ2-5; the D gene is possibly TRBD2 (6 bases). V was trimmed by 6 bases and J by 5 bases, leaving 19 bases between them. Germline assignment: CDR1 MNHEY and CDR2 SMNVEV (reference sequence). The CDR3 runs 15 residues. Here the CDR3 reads CASSLVLAVGETQYF. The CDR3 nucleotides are TGTGCCAGCAGCCTCGTATTAGCGGTGGGCGAGACCCAGTACTTC.

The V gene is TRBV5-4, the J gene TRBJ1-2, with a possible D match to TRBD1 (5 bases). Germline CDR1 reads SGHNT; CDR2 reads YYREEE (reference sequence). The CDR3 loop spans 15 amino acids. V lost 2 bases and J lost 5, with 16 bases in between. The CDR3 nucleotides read TGTGCCAGCAGCTTAACCGACAGTAGGCAGTATGGCTACACCTTC. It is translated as CASSLTDSRQYGYTF.

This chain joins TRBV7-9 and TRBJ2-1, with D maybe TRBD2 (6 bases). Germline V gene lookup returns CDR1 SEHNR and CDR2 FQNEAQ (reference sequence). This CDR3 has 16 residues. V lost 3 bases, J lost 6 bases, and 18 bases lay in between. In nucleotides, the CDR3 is TGTGCCAGCAGCTTTTCCTCTGGGGACTCGGGCAATGAGCAGTTCTTC. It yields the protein CASSFSSGDSGNEQFF.

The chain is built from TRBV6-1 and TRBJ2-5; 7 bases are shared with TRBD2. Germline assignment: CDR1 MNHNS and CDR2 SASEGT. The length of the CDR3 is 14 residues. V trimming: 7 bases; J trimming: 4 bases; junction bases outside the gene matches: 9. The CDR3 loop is CASIIGTNLETQYF. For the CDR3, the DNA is TGTGCCAGCATTATTGGGACTAACCTAGAGACCCAGTACTTC.

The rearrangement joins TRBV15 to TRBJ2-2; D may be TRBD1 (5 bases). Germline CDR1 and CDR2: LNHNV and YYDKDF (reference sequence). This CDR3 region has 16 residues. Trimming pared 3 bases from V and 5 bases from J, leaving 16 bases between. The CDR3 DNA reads TGTGCCACCAGCAGGTTGGGCAGGGTTGGGACCGGGGAGCTGTTTTTT. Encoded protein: CATSRLGRVGTGELFF. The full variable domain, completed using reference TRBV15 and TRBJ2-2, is DAMVIQNPRYQVTQFGKPVTLSCSQTLNHNVMYWYQQKSSQAPKLLFHYYDKDFNNEADTPDNFQSRRPNTSFCFLDIRSPGLGDTAMYLCATSRLGRVGTGELFFGEGSRLTVL.

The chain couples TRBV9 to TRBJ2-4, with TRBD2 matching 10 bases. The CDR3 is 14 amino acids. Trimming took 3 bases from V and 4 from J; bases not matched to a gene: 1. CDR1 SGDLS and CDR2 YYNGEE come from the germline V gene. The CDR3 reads CASSALAGKNIQYF. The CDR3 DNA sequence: TGTGCCAGCAGCGCACTAGCGGGAAAAAACATTCAGTACTTC.

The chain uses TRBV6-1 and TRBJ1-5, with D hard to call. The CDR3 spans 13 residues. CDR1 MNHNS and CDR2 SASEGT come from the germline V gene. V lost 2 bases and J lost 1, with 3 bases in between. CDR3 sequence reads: CASSEQSNQPQHF. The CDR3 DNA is TGTGCCAGCAGTGAACAGAGCAATCAGCCCCAGCATTTT.

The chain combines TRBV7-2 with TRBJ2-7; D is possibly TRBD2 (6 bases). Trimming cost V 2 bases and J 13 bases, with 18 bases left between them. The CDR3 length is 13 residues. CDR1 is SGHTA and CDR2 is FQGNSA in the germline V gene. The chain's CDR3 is CASSLYGDGGFYF. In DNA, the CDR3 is TGTGCCAGCAGCTTATATGGAGACGGGGGATTTTACTTC.

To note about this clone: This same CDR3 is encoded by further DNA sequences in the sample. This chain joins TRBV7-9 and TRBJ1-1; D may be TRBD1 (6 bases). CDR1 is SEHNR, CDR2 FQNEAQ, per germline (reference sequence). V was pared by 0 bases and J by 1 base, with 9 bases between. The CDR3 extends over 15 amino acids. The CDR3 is CASSLAGGGNTEAFF. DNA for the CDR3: TGTGCCAGCAGCTTAGCAGGGGGTGGGAACACTGAAGCTTTCTTT.

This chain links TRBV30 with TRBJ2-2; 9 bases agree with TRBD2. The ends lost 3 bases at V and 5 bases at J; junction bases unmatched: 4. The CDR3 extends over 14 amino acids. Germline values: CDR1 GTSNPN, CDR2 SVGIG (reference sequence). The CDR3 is CAWSLAGLTGELFF. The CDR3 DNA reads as TGTGCCTGGAGCCTAGCGGGATTGACCGGGGAGCTGTTTTTT.

The CDR3 nucleotides read TGTGCCAGCAGCTTGGCCCCCCCGCGGGATGAAAAACTGTTTTTT. Translated, it gives CASSLAPPRDEKLFF. The gene calls are TRBV5-4 and TRBJ1-4; D is uncertain. V was clipped by 0 bases and J by 6 bases, with 12 bases between them. This CDR3 has 15 amino acids. Germline values: CDR1 SGHNT, CDR2 YYREEE (reference sequence).

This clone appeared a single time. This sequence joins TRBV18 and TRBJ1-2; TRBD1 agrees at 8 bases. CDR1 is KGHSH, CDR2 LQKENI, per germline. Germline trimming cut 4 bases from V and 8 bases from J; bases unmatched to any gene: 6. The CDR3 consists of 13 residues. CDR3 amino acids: CASSLTGGDGYTF. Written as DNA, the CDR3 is TGTGCCAGCTCACTCACAGGGGGAGACGGCTACACCTTC.

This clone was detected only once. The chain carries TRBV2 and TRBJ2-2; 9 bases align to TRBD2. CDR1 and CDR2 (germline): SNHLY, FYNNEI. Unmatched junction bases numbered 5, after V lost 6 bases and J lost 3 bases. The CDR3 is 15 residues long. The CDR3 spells CASRDTSGYTGELFF. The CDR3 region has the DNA TGTGCCAGCAGGGACACTAGCGGGTACACCGGGGAGCTGTTTTTT.

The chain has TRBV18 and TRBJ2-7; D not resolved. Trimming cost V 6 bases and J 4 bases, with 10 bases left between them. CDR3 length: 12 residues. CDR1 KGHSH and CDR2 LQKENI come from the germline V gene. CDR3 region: CASSLERYEQYF. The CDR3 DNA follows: TGTGCCAGCTCGCTAGAGAGATACGAGCAGTACTTC.

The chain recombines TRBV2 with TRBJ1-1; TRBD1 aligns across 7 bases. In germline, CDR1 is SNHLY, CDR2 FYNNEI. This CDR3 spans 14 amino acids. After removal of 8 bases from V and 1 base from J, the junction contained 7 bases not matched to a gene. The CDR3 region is CASGGDRANTEAFF. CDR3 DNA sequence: TGTGCCAGCGGGGGCGACAGGGCGAACACTGAAGCTTTCTTT.

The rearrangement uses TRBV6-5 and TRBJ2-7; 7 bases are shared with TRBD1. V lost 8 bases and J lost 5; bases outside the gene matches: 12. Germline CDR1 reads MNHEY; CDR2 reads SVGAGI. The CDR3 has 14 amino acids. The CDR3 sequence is CASGKDRVGHEQYF. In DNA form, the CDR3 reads TGTGCCAGCGGGAAAGACAGGGTTGGACACGAGCAGTACTTC.

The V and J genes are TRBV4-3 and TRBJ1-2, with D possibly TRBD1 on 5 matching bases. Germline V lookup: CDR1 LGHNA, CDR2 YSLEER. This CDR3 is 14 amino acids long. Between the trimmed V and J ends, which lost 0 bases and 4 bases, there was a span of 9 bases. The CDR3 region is CASSQDEGAYGYTF. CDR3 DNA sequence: TGCGCCAGCAGCCAAGATGAAGGGGCCTATGGCTACACCTTC.

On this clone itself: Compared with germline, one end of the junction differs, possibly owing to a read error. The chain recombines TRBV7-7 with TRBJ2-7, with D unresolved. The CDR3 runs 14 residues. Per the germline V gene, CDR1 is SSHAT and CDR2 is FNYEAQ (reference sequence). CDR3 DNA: TGTGCTAGCAGCTTAGGGCAGTTCTCCTACGAGCAGTACTTC. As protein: CASSLGQFSYEQYF.

CDR3 DNA sequence: TGCAGCGTTGACAGGGTTGATGGCTACACCTTC. Translation: CSVDRVDGYTF. This chain links TRBV29-1 with TRBJ1-2; D might be TRBD1 (5 bases). V gave up 3 bases and J gave up 6 bases, with 8 bases separating them. Germline V CDR1 and CDR2: SQVTM, ANQGSEA. The CDR3 is made up of 11 amino acids.